This TCR beta chain was obtained from a study of cytomegalovirus exposure and HLA in healthy donors (dated by TCRdb to 2016 to 2017). About the investigation overall: An earlier analysis of 587 of the donors reported about 260 Gb of sequence data and about 120 million unique TCR beta sequences obtained from about 179 million T cells. Rather than using new phenotypic data, the later analysis identified candidate immune exposures from TCR beta sequences and from how often those sequences occurred across donors. An early release that covered about 600 HLA-typed donors contained approximately 300 gigabases of sequencing data and tens of millions of unique TCR sequences. To decide whether each TCR beta V gene segment behaved as functional or pseudogenic, an earlier analysis of some 600 of the donors relied on high-throughput TCR beta sequencing. To study patterns of TCR occurrence, a later analysis re-analyzed previously published TCR beta repertoires from hundreds of donors and added high-resolution HLA genotyping. Every discovery cohort repertoire had been produced on one sequencing platform. HLA typing included class I and class II loci at four-digit resolution. Because of strong linkage in the cohort, roughly five DR-DQ haplotypes were treated as single units for association and clustering. The study profiled the T cell repertoires of about 640 subjects by immunosequencing and related them to cytomegalovirus serostatus. Alongside the repertoire data, information on donor age, sex, ethnicity and CMV serostatus was compiled. A later genetic analysis used genome-wide SNP genotypes for about three fifths of the roughly 700 donors, treating that subset as a discovery cohort. Typing coverage differed by locus: A, B, C, DRB1 and DQB1 were typed in about 629-640 donors, DQA1 in approximately 520, DPA1 in roughly 590, and DPB1 in about 450. Among about 410 genotyped donors of the cohort, an average of around 250,000 unique TCR beta nucleotide sequences was sequenced per donor, of which about 19% were non-productive. Among the roughly 370 genotyped donors, around 81% belonged to the genetic ancestry cluster associated with self-reported Caucasian donors. Besides the first cohort of around 670 subjects, a separate validation cohort made up of around 120 different subjects was used. To predict cytomegalovirus infection status, the study brought together high-throughput TCR immunosequencing, statistical association of individual TCRs with disease status, and machine learning. The study aimed to test whether signatures of past pathogen exposure could be identified by cataloging public T cell receptors.

Remarks on this clone: Its antigen specificity is not known. No qualities accompany the bases; no much larger clone lies one base away.

The cohort comprised hundreds of healthy bone marrow donors. All cohort members were sampled while nominally healthy, although unrecorded immune exposures were likely present. The donor was CMV seropositive and was included in the group of approximately 310 seropositive cohort members. Every donor gave a peripheral blood sample, and the peripheral blood mononuclear cells from that sample were used for TCR beta sequencing. Genomic DNA extraction from the blood cell samples was performed with the Qiagen DNeasy Blood Extraction Kit. The research as a whole found: Approximately 18 rarely observed V segments, including chromosome 9 orphons, were excluded from the earlier analysis of approximately 500 of the donors because counts were too low. According to a later analysis, TCR association rates differed among HLA loci, with DRB1 alleles showing the most associated TCRs and HLA-C alleles showing the fewest. According to a later genetic analysis, donors in an Asian-associated ancestry cluster had fewer N-insertions in productive TCRs than the approximately 710-donor mean. A later analysis reported that several top co-occurrence clusters appeared linked to parvovirus B19, influenza, CMV and Epstein-Barr virus. According to a later analysis, most CMV-associated TCR beta chains appeared to be HLA-restricted, and the HLA associations seemed to be driven largely by CMV exposure. In an earlier analysis of more than 500 of the donors, most TCR beta V segments appeared in productive rearrangements about 87% or about 30% of the time, broadly matching IMGT annotations. A group of highly shared sequence variants was considered likely to be a technical artifact of the sequencing pipeline. In vitro tests confirmed that a few of the cytomegalovirus-associated TCR beta chains recognize cytomegalovirus antigens. Because HLA typing was missing for some donors at each locus, association tests included only the typed subset. Compared with equally common non-associated chains, HLA-associated TCR beta chains in a later analysis were more clonally expanded and had lower generation probabilities. When HLA alleles, especially DR and DQ, strongly co-occurred, TCR associations were difficult to assign to individual alleles. Cytomegalovirus status was reported to be diagnosed by the classifier with high specificity and sensitivity in both the original and validation cohorts. Correlated functional status among segregating V segments might be attributable to linkage disequilibrium, but an unknown experimental factor could not be ruled out. Most TCR sequences were observed very rarely across donors, whereas some public TCRs were present in many individuals. An association between a missense DCLRE1C variant and V-gene and J-gene trimming of TCR beta chains was found in a later genetic analysis and replicated in an independent cohort. At a false discovery rate of 0.05, a later analysis linked around 17,000 TCR beta sequences to specific HLA alleles. Presence/absence analyses assumed roughly uniform sequencing depth across donors, an assumption that may not hold. The study listed approximately 160 TCR beta chains as associated with cytomegalovirus. Immune exposure information for the cohort was limited to CMV serostatus. This cohort had only TCR beta chains sequenced, and the lack of alpha or paired-chain data limited which features could be detected. The authors suggested that the approach could potentially be extended to other disease states and immunological phenotypes. A further reported finding was that TCR beta sequences accurately predicted the HLA-A and HLA-B alleles for most subjects in the first cohort.

Library preparation employed the immunoSEQ multiplex PCR assay. For the multiplex PCR, a mixture combining 60 forward primers for TCR Vbeta segments and 13 reverse primers for TCR Jbeta segments was used. The CDR3 region of rearranged TCR beta genes was amplified from genomic DNA by a multiplex PCR assay. On the Illumina HiSeq System, the amplified TCR beta libraries were sequenced as 87-base-pair reads. Processing in the source paper ran as follows. A later analysis counted tens of millions of unique TCR beta chains across the 500 to 850 repertoires, and 10 million to 11 million of these chains were shared by at least two donors. To remove PCR and sequencing errors, raw reads were error-corrected and collapsed into unique sequences using a nearest-neighbor algorithm that merged closely related sequences. CDR3 sequences were aligned to IMGT reference sequences to assign V, D and J gene segments. For a sequence to be retained, a match of at least six nucleotides to both a V gene segment and a J gene segment was required. Rearrangements were classified as productive when the CDR3 lacked stop codons and remained in frame with V and J, and all other rearrangements were classified as non-productive. CDR3 was defined according to IMGT convention as the region running from the second conserved V-encoded cysteine to the conserved J-encoded phenylalanine. The earlier analysis of more than 450 of the donors excluded sequences that lacked an unambiguous match to a single V gene segment. In an earlier analysis of 500 to 750 of the donors, V segments were called functional above 56.7% productive rearrangements and were called segregating when the between-donor standard deviation exceeded 5%. To diagnose cytomegalovirus status from the catalog of TCR beta chain sequences, a statistical classification framework was built. V and J gene assignment, in a later analysis, came from comparing TCR nucleotide sequences with IMGT/GENE-DB human TR gene sequences. The TCRdist pipeline was used in a later analysis to assign CDR3 sequences and most-parsimonious VDJ recombination scenarios. In a later analysis, each TCR beta chain was defined by its CDR3 amino acid sequence together with its V-gene family, and reads without a unique V-gene family were excluded. To address suspected cross-contamination and a sequencing artifact, a later analysis removed around 590 highly shared, low-generation-probability nucleotide sequences. In a later analysis, a clonal expansion index for each public chain was calculated from normalized within-repertoire ranks of inferred template counts. A later analysis computed generation probabilities with a VDJ recombination model fitted to out-of-frame rearrangements, and checked the results against IGoR. Hypergeometric tests were used in a later analysis to score TCR-TCR, TCR-HLA and TCR-CMV co-occurrence, with a repertoire-size bias correction applied to the TCR pairs. In a later analysis, false discovery rates were estimated by permuting HLA or CMV assignments 20 times. In a later analysis, co-occurring TCRs were grouped using DBSCAN, and TCRdist sequence similarity was added for clustering within HLA-allele-positive subsets. Repertoires with fewer than 30,000 or more than 120,000 public chains, plus five repertoires with anomalous nucleotide sharing, were excluded from co-occurrence clustering. The table comes from immuneACCESS by way of TCRdb, which keeps in-frame sequences with V and J called. Part of the clones is missing from these tables; in studies checked, under half for an unresolved V gene and the rest for unknown reasons. V, J and clone size derive from that table, while D and trimming were established from the DNA sequence. The sample table records 90,000 to 130,000 clones; around 70% of these occur just once. The ten largest account for 8.5% to 9.5% of the sample.

Sequencing was done on a sample of PBMCs. The sequence came from a man aged 25-45 years in good health and CMV-seropositive.

CDR3 sequence: CASSLYGAGSSYNEQFF. The sequence in DNA is TGCGCCAGCAGCTTGTATGGGGCGGGGAGCTCCTACAATGAGCAGTTCTTC. The chain is assembled from TRBV5-1 and TRBJ2-1, with TRBD2 perhaps the D gene, on 6 matching bases. The germline V gene encodes CDR1 SGHRS and CDR2 YFSETQ. Trimming takes 1 base from V and 0 bases from J, and the germline ends sit 14 bases apart. The CDR3 runs 17 amino acids, cysteine and phenylalanine included. Only the CDR3 DNA is retained, 51 bases long and in frame from the first base.